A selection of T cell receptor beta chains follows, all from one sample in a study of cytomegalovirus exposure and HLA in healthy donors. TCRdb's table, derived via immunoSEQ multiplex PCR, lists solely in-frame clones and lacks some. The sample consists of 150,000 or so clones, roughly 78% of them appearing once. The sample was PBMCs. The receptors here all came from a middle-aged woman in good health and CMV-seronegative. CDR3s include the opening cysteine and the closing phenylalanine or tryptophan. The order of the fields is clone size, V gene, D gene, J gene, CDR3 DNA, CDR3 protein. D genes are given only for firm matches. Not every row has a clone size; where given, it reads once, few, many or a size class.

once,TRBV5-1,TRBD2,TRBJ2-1,TGCGCCAGCAGCGTGGGGGGGGTGCGGTACAATGAGCAGTTCTTC,CASSVGGVRYNEQFF
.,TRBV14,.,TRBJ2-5,TGTGCCAGCAGCCCGCGGGACGGCGAAGAGACCCAGTACTTC,CASSPRDGEETQYF
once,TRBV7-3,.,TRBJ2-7,TGTGCCAGCAGCTTAGGGGGGGCAAGGGCCTACGAGCAGTACTTC,CASSLGGARAYEQYF
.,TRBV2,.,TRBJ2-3,TGTGCCAGCAGCCGGACAGTCACAGATACGCAGTATTTT,CASSRTVTDTQYF
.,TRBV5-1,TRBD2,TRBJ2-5,TGCGCCAGCAGCCGGGCCGGTGGACTAGCGGGGGGGCAGCGGGAGACCCAGTACTTC,CASSRAGGLAGGQRETQYF
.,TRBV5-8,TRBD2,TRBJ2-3,TGTGCCAGCAGCCCACCCACCGGGGGGGCCGGCACGCAGTATTTT,CASSPPTGGAGTQYF
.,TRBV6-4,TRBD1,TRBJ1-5,TGTGCCAGCAGTGACTCAAGACAGGGTCTTGATGGCAATCAGCCCCAGCATTTT,CASSDSRQGLDGNQPQHF
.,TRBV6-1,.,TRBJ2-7,TGTGCCAGCAGTGACCCGGGACACAGTAAATCCTACGAGCAGTACTTC,CASSDPGHSKSYEQYF
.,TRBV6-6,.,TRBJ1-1,TGTGCCAGCAGTTACAGAGGTTACACTGAAGCTTTCTTT,CASSYRGYTEAFF
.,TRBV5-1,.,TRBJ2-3,TGCGCCAGCAGCTTGACGGGGGACGGAGATACGCAGTATTTT,CASSLTGDGDTQYF
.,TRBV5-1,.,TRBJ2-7,TGCGCCAGCAGCTTACTTTCGGACAGCCCCAGTGACGGGCAGTACTTC,CASSLLSDSPSDGQYF
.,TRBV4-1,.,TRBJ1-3,TGCGCCAGCAGCCTTACAGATAGCTCTGGAAACACCATATATTTT,CASSLTDSSGNTIYF
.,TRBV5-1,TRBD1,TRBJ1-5,TGCGCCAGCAGCTTGGTGACAGGGAATAGCAATCAGCCCCAGCATTTT,CASSLVTGNSNQPQHF
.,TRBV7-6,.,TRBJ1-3,TGTGCCAGCAGCTTCGATTGGAGCTCTGGAAACACCATATATTTT,CASSFDWSSGNTIYF
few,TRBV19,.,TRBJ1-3,TGTGCCAGTAGTAGGGGCATAGACAGCGGAAACACCATATATTTT,CASSRGIDSGNTIYF
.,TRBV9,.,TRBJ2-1,TGTGCCAGCAGCGTAGCAAGCGGAAACTACAATGAGCAGTTCTTC,CASSVASGNYNEQFF
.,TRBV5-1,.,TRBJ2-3,TGCGCCAGCAGTCCCCGGGGCGGGGCGGACTATACGCAGTATTTT,CASSPRGGADYTQYF
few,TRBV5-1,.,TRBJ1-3,TGCGCCAGCAGCTTGGGCGGCTCTGGAAACACCATATATTTT,CASSLGGSGNTIYF
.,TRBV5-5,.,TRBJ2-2,TGTGCCAGCAGCTTTTCGGGCAGGGGAGGGACCGGGGAGCTGTTTTTT,CASSFSGRGGTGELFF
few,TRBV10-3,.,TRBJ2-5,TGTGCCATCAGTGGCGGGACGCAAGAGACCCAGTACTTC,CAISGGTQETQYF
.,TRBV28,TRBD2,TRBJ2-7,TGTGCCAGCAGAGGGCCGGGGGGGAACTACGAGCAGTACTTC,CASRGPGGNYEQYF
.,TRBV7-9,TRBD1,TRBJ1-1,TGTGCCAGCAGCCGACGACAGGGGGGCTTGGGCACTGAAGCTTTCTTT,CASSRRQGGLGTEAFF
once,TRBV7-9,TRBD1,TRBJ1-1,TGTGCCAGCACCCCGACAGGGCTCACTGAAGCTTTCTTT,CASTPTGLTEAFF
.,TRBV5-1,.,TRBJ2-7,TGCGCCAGCAGAGTGGGGGCGGAGGAGCAGTACTTC,CASRVGAEEQYF
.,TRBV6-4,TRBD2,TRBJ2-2,TGTGCCAGCAGTGAAGGCGGGGGGGCAGTTGAGGAGCTGTTTTTT,CASSEGGGAVEELFF
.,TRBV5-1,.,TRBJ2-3,TGCGCCAGCAGCTTGGCCGGTCGGACAGATACGCAGTATTTT,CASSLAGRTDTQYF
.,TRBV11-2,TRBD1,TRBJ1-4,TGTGCCAGCAGCTTAGGACAGGGGGCTGAAAAACTGTTTTTT,CASSLGQGAEKLFF
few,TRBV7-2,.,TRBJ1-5,TGTGCCAGCAGCTTAAGCGGTCGACAGCCCCAGCATTTT,CASSLSGRQPQHF
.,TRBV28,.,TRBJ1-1,TGTGCCAGCAGTTTGGGGGTCAGGGGCACTGAAGCTTTCTTT,CASSLGVRGTEAFF
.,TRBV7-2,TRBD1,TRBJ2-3,TGTGCCAGCAGCTTAGTAGACAGGGGGCTGAGTGAGGATACGCAGTATTTT,CASSLVDRGLSEDTQYF
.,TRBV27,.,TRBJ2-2,TGTGCCAGCAGTTTCTTCGGAGGTGACACCGGGGAGCTGTTTTTT,CASSFFGGDTGELFF
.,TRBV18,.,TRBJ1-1,TGTGCCAGCTCACGAACCGCGGGAGGGGCGGGCACTGAAGCTTTCTTT,CASSRTAGGAGTEAFF
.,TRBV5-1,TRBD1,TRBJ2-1,TGCGCCAGCAGCTTGGTTGGGACAGGGGTCTTCCATGAGCAGTTCTTC,CASSLVGTGVFHEQFF
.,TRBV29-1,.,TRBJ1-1,TGCAGCGCCGGTGACAGACTTTACACTGAAGCTTTCTTT,CSAGDRLYTEAFF
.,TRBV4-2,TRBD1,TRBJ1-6,TGTGCCAGCACCTCAGGCAGGGGGGCTTCACCCCTCCACTTT,CASTSGRGASPLHF
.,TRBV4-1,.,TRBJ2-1,TGCGCCAGCAGCCATGGACTGTCCTACAATGAGCAGTTCTTC,CASSHGLSYNEQFF
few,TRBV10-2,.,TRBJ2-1,TGCGCCAGCAAGGGGGGGTATGGCAATGAGCAGTTCTTC,CASKGGYGNEQFF
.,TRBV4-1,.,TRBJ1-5,TGCGCCAGCAGCCAAGATGGTGGGGGTCGGGGGTGGCAGCCCCAGCATTTT,CASSQDGGGRGWQPQHF
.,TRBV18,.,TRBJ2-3,TGTGCCAGCTCACCTCTTAGCACAGATACGCAGTATTTT,CASSPLSTDTQYF
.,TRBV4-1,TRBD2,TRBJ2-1,TGCGCCAGCAGCCCGTCTAGCGGTCCCCGGAATGAGCAGTTCTTC,CASSPSSGPRNEQFF
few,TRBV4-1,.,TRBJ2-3,TGCGCCAGCAGCCTCCAGGGATTCACAGATACGCAGTATTTT,CASSLQGFTDTQYF
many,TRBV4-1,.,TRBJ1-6,TGCGCCAGCAGCCCAACGGACAGCCCAAATTCACCCCTCCACTTT,CASSPTDSPNSPLHF
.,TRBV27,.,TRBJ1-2,TGTGCCAGCGGCCCGGGGGGGCAATCCTATGGCTACACCTTC,CASGPGGQSYGYTF
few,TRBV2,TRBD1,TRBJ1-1,TGTGCCAGCAGTGCGTCCGCGGACAGGGGATGGACTGAAGCTTTCTTT,CASSASADRGWTEAFF
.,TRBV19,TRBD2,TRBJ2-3,TGTGCCAGTAGTCCCCTCGGCGGGGGGTTTGCAGATACGCAGTATTTT,CASSPLGGGFADTQYF
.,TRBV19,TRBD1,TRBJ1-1,TGTGCCAGTAGTATAGATCGGAAAGGGGGCAAATCGAACACTGAAGCTTTCTTT,CASSIDRKGGKSNTEAFF
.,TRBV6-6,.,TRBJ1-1,TGTGCCAGCAGCCTACCCCCAGGGGTTAACACTGAAGCTTTCTTT,CASSLPPGVNTEAFF
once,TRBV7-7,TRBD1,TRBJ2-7,TGTGCCAGCAGCTTGAGGACAGGGGGCTTCTACGAGCAGTACTTC,CASSLRTGGFYEQYF
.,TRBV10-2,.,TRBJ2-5,TGCGCCAGCAGTGAGTCGAAAGCAGGGATTAAGACCCAGTACTTC,CASSESKAGIKTQYF